The 13 T cell receptor beta chains listed next were all sequenced from one sample in a study of neurological immune-mediated disorders. TCRdb re-called the 5' RACE reads with MiXCR, one entry per CDR3 protein. The sample gives about 69,000 distinct CDR3 sequences, around 3.9% of which show up once; roughly 1.4% is in the top ten. The sequencing sample was made of PBMCs. Receptors were obtained from a young man with multiple sclerosis.

Ten or more counts support this clonotype. The chain carries TRBV20-1 and TRBJ2-5, with D unresolved. Germline V lookup: CDR1 DFQATT, CDR2 SNEGSKA (reference sequence). The CDR3 totals 13 residues. The V end was cut by 6 bases, the J end by 4 bases, with 15 bases between. CDR3 residues: CSAIAGPLETQYF. For the CDR3, the DNA is TGCAGTGCAATAGCTGGCCCCCTAGAGACCCAGTACTTC.

Ten or more counts support this clonotype. This chain joins TRBV20-1 and TRBJ2-1; 12 nucleotides agree with TRBD2. CDR3 size: 14 residues. CDR1 and CDR2 from the germline V gene are DFQATT and SNEGSKA (reference sequence). V gave up 2 bases and J gave up 12 bases; unmatched junction bases: 8. The CDR3 nucleotides read TGCAGTGCTAGAACTAGCGGGGGGCCCGCCGTGCAGTTCTTC. Protein sequence: CSARTSGGPAVQFF.

This clonotype was seen ten or more times. V is TRBV29-1 and J is TRBJ2-7, with D possibly TRBD1 on 6 matching bases. The CDR3 loop spans 15 amino acids. Trimming took 5 bases from V and 5 from J, leaving 22 bases between them. CDR1 and CDR2 (germline): SQVTM, ANQGSEA. The CDR3 protein is CSVSNRRGSIDEQYF. CDR3 coding DNA: TGCAGCGTTTCGAACCGCAGGGGTAGTATTGACGAGCAGTACTTC.

This clonotype showed up many times. At one end, the junction sequence differs from germline, possibly due to a read error. The V call is TRBV20-1, the J call TRBJ1-3, with unresolved D. CDR1 and CDR2 (germline): DFQATT, SNEGSKA (reference sequence). The CDR3 spans 14 residues. CDR3 nucleotide sequence: TGCAGTGCTAGGAGGGAAGGCTCAAGAAACATCATATATTTT. This translates into CSARREGSRNIIYF.

This clonotype was picked up many times. The chain recombines TRBV5-1 with TRBJ2-7; a weak D match, TRBD1 (6 bases). Germline assignment: CDR1 SGHRS and CDR2 YFSETQ. The V gene lost 5 bases and the J gene lost 0 bases, with 18 bases spanning the gap. CDR3 size: 16 residues. CDR3 coding DNA: TGCGCCAGCAGACAGGGAAATTCTCCCAGCTCCTACGAGCAGTACTTC. Translated: CASRQGNSPSSYEQYF.

This clonotype was recorded many times. The V call is TRBV9, the J call TRBJ1-2; D not certain. V lost 2 bases and J lost 4, with 12 bases in between. The CDR3 contains 14 residues. The germline V gene has CDR1 SGDLS and CDR2 YYNGEE. CDR3 loop: CASSVTCFRYGYTF. The CDR3 region has the DNA TGTGCCAGCAGCGTGACTTGTTTTCGCTATGGCTACACCTTC. The full variable domain, rest sourced from reference TRBV9 and TRBJ1-2, is DSGVTQTPKHLITATGQRVTLRCSPRSGDLSVYWYQQSLDQGLQFLIQYYNGEERAKGNILERFSAQQFPDLHSELNLSSLELGDSALYFCASSVTCFRYGYTFGSGTRLTVV.

This clonotype was counted ten times or more. This chain joins TRBV7-8 and TRBJ2-1; TRBD2 aligns across 7 bases. J was trimmed by 7 bases and V by 6 bases; bases with no gene match: 9. CDR1 and CDR2 (germline): SGHVS, FQNEAQ. The CDR3 covers 14 residues. CDR3 sequence: CASRWAGELNEQFF. DNA of the CDR3: TGTGCCAGCAGATGGGCGGGAGAGTTAAATGAGCAGTTCTTC.

This clonotype has only a few counts. A read error may account for a junction end that differs from germline. This chain links TRBV5-1 with TRBJ1-6; weak D call: TRBD1 (6 bases). The CDR3 has 15 amino acids. CDR1 and CDR2 (germline): SGHRS, YFSETQ. In DNA form, the CDR3 reads TGCGCCAGCAGTGGGGGGACACCAAATAATTCACCCCTCAACTTT. Encoded protein: CASSGGTPNNSPLNF. Based on the CDR3 plus reference TRBV5-1 and TRBJ1-6, the full variable domain is KAGVTQTPRYLIKTRGQQVTLSCSPISGHRSVSWYQQTPGQGLQFLFEYFSETQRNKGNFPGRFSGRQFSNSRSEMNVSTLELGDSALYLCASSGGTPNNSPLNFGNGTRLTVT.

This clonotype was seen repeatedly, ten times or more. The rearrangement joins TRBV5-1 to TRBJ2-5; D perhaps matches TRBD2 (6 bases). V was pared by 4 bases and J by 0 bases, with 10 bases between. The CDR3 has 14 amino acids. Germline V CDR1 and CDR2: SGHRS, YFSETQ. As DNA, the CDR3 is TGCGCCAGCAGCGGTGGGGACTACCAAGAGACCCAGTACTTC. Translated, it gives CASSGGDYQETQYF.

This clonotype has a handful of counts. The chain recombines TRBV6-2 or TRBV6-3 with TRBJ2-1, with 8 bases that match TRBD2. V was clipped by 8 bases and J by 7 bases; unmatched bases: 4. The CDR3 is made up of 12 amino acids. In germline, CDR1 is MNHEY, CDR2 SVGEGT. The CDR3 DNA reads as TGTGCCAGCGTGGCTAGCGGGAATGAGCAGTTCTTC. Translation: CASVASGNEQFF.

This clonotype was detected a few times. The CDR3 is CASSQGQGLYYGYTF. CDR3 nucleotides: TGCGCCAGCAGCCAAGGACAGGGGTTGTACTATGGCTACACCTTC. The chain is built from TRBV4-1 and TRBJ1-2; the match to TRBD1 covers 8 bases. V was pared by 1 base and J by 3 bases, with 4 bases of the junction left unmatched. CDR1 is MGHRA, CDR2 YSYEKL, per germline. This CDR3 is built from 15 residues.

This clonotype was counted ten times or more. This chain uses TRBV5-1 with TRBJ1-2; no clear D gene. CDR1 SGHRS and CDR2 YFSETQ come from the germline V gene. V was clipped by 0 bases and J by 7 bases, with 16 bases between them. The CDR3 is 15 amino acids. This CDR3 reads CASSLANGQNRGYTF. DNA for the CDR3: TGCGCCAGCAGCTTGGCCAATGGCCAAAACCGTGGCTACACCTTC.

This clonotype was counted many times. The chain recombines TRBV7-2 with TRBJ2-3, with a tentative D call TRBD2 (5 bases). V dropped 7 bases and J dropped 5 bases, with 16 bases sitting between them. The CDR3 consists of 14 residues. CDR1 and CDR2 from the germline V gene are SGHTA and FQGNSA. The CDR3, as DNA: TGTGCCAGCAACTCACGGAGAAGCGGAGATACGCAGTATTTT. This gives the protein CASNSRRSGDTQYF.